One T cell receptor (beta chain) is described in this entry. This clonotype has more than one count but fewer than ten. No antigen is known for it. One base away there is no much larger clone; base qualities are not given. The data were obtained in a study of patients and donors after allogeneic stem cell transplantation (dated by TCRdb to 2018 to 2020). The CDR3 starts with the cysteine, ends with the phenylalanine, and has 18 residues. Only the CDR3 DNA is retained, 54 bases long and in frame from the first base. V lost 4 bases and J lost 7 bases; the stretch between them is 28 bases long. The library was generated by RT-PCR. Sequencer: NextSeq 550. The public reads were quality trimmed at Q25 with fastp and then assembled into clones with MiXCR by TCRdb, keeping productive beta chains. Rows with a matching CDR3 protein are joined into one entry that keeps the most common DNA and genes. The sample contains 50,000 to 60,000 distinct CDR3 sequences, roughly 14% of them found a single time. The ten largest clones add up to around a third of the sample.

Sequencing was done on a sample of blood, either unsorted or a sorted T cell fraction (not recorded which). The clonotype originates from a human donor who was either an allogeneic HSCT recipient or a stem cell or donor lymphocyte infusion donor (not recorded which). It is not recorded whose cells these are; they may come from a transplant donor. The chain uses TRBV12-3 or TRBV12-4 and TRBJ2-5; a weak D assignment points to TRBD2 (6 bases agree). The CDR3 reads CASSSISEGTVRRGTQYF. At the DNA level, the sequence is TGTGCCAGCAGTTCGATAAGCGAAGGGACTGTCCGGAGGGGGACCCAGTACTTC.